The clone carrying this TCR beta chain appeared a single time. Its antigen is still unknown. Treatment: roughly 18 received Ad26.COV2.S at low or high dose, single or two shots; about 5 received placebo; per-sample allocation not given. Sampling occurred on day 63 after the first vaccine or placebo injection. The individual, an adult aged 18-55 years, was a donor in Boston. As its vector, the vaccine had Ad26, which expressed Wuhan-strain SARS-CoV-2 spike. Clones were read by immunoSEQ multiplex PCR, and TCRdb kept only the in-frame ones, dropping some. The table lists a few hundred thousand clones, approximately 90% of them singletons. The data were taken from a study of Ad26.COV2.S vaccination and SARS-CoV-2 variants. Overall study results and limits: Vaccinated individuals (as opposed to placebo recipients) had higher spike-specific TCR breadth.

The sequences come from peripheral blood, collected in a trial of Ad26.COV2.S vaccine versus placebo. This receptor was taken from a person aged 18-65 years who received the Ad26.COV2.S COVID-19 vaccine or a placebo.

DNA of the CDR3: TGTGCCAGCAGTCGTCAGACAGGATACACCGGGGAGCTGTTTTTT. This sequence encodes CASSRQTGYTGELFF. The chain carries TRBV6-2 or TRBV6-3 and TRBJ2-2; maybe TRBD1 (6 bases). The germline CDR1 and CDR2 sequences are MNHEY and SVGEGT. This CDR3 has 15 amino acids. Trimming cost V 5 bases and J 3 bases, with 13 bases left between them.